Each of the 14 T cell receptor beta chains below was sequenced from the same sample in a study of radiation and T cells in renal cell carcinoma. Only in-frame clones appear in the TCRdb table, and some are missing; sequencing was by immunoSEQ multiplex PCR. Of roughly 60,000 clones listed, around 76% are singletons. Time point given: blood 2 weeks post-SBRT. Stated treatment: 15 Gy SBRT to primary tumor, nephrectomy 4 weeks later. The sample in question was blood, obtained from a patient whose treatment included radiotherapy and nephrectomy. These receptor sequences come from a man between 60 and 75 years old with renal cell carcinoma.

The chain combines TRBV7-9 with TRBJ1-3; D uncertain. The germline V gene has CDR1 SEHNR and CDR2 FQNEAQ (reference sequence). V was cut by 5 bases and J by 2 bases, with 4 bases left in between. This CDR3 has 12 residues. CDR3: CASSLTGNTIYF. DNA for the CDR3: TGTGCCAGCAGCCTTACTGGAAACACCATATATTTT.

The rearrangement uses TRBV19 and TRBJ2-7, with D unclear. The CDR3 loop spans 14 amino acids. Germline CDR1 reads LNHDA; CDR2 reads SQIVND (reference sequence). Trimming removed 1 base at V and 0 bases at J, with 7 bases between. CDR3 nucleotide sequence: TGTGCCAGTAGTATAGCCATGGACTCCTACGAGCAGTACTTC. Translation: CASSIAMDSYEQYF.

This clone showed up just a few times. This sequence joins TRBV5-5 and TRBJ1-2; no definite D call. The CDR3 has 15 residues. V gave up 0 bases and J gave up 4 bases, with 13 bases separating them. In germline, CDR1 is SGHKS, CDR2 YYEKEE (reference sequence). The CDR3: CASSLESAEAYGYTF. The DNA for the CDR3 is TGTGCCAGCAGCTTGGAGTCCGCCGAGGCCTATGGCTACACCTTC.

The rearrangement links TRBV19 to TRBJ2-5, with 12 bases identical to TRBD2. With V trimmed by 4 bases and J by 3 bases, 12 bases remained unmatched. CDR3 length: 18 residues. The germline V gene encodes CDR1 LNHDA and CDR2 SQIVND (reference sequence). CDR3 bases: TGTGCCAGTAGTACTAGCGGGAGGGCCTCGCTACCTGAAGAGACCCAGTACTTC. Protein: CASSTSGRASLPEETQYF.

This clone was counted between two and nine times. The chain is built from TRBV5-1 and TRBJ1-6; D uncertain. The CDR3 consists of 12 residues. The germline V gene encodes CDR1 SGHRS and CDR2 YFSETQ. V was pared by 0 bases and J by 7 bases, with 2 bases between. The CDR3 DNA reads TGCGCCAGCAGCTTGGAGAATTCACCCCTCCACTTT. Amino acids: CASSLENSPLHF.

The gene calls are TRBV5-6 and TRBJ1-6; unclear D gene. This CDR3 has 14 residues. V lost 0 bases and J 6 bases, leaving 7 bases between the germline ends. CDR1 and CDR2 (germline): SGHDT, YYEEEE. The CDR3: CASSLDLGNSPLHF. CDR3 DNA sequence: TGTGCCAGCAGCTTGGATCTAGGTAATTCACCCCTCCACTTT.

The chain is built from TRBV20-1 and TRBJ2-1; D is unclear. The CDR3 loop spans 11 amino acids. With 4 bases removed from V and 5 bases from J, the gap between germline ends came to 6 bases. Per the germline V gene, CDR1 is DFQATT and CDR2 is SNEGSKA (reference sequence). The CDR3 spells CSANLDNEQFF. CDR3 DNA sequence: TGCAGTGCTAACCTAGACAATGAGCAGTTCTTC.

CDR3 in amino acids: CASSTGTGVYGYTF. The CDR3 DNA reads as TGTGCCAGCAGCACGGGGACAGGGGTCTATGGCTACACCTTC. The gene calls are TRBV9 and TRBJ1-2; TRBD1 matches at 10 bases. With V trimmed by 4 bases and J by 4 bases, 4 bases remained unmatched. CDR3 length equals 14 residues. The germline V gene encodes CDR1 SGDLS and CDR2 YYNGEE. Full variable domain (outside the CDR3, taken from reference TRBV9 and TRBJ1-2): DSGVTQTPKHLITATGQRVTLRCSPRSGDLSVYWYQQSLDQGLQFLIQYYNGEERAKGNILERFSAQQFPDLHSELNLSSLELGDSALYFCASSTGTGVYGYTFGSGTRLTVV.

This rearrangement joins TRBV9 to TRBJ1-3; 7 bases match TRBD1. Looked up from germline, CDR1 is SGDLS and CDR2 is YYNGEE. V gave up 1 base and J gave up 2 bases; unmatched junction bases: 6. This CDR3 is 16 amino acids long. The CDR3 protein is CASSVRSDRAGNTIYF. DNA of the CDR3: TGTGCCAGCAGCGTAAGGTCTGACAGGGCTGGAAACACCATATATTTT.

The V gene is TRBV19, the J gene TRBJ2-1, with D perhaps being TRBD1 or TRBD2 (5 bases each). Germline-derived CDR1 and CDR2 are LNHDA and SQIVND (reference sequence). Trimming stripped 7 bases from V and 0 bases from J, with 19 bases between. The CDR3 sequence is 17 residues long. The CDR3 nucleotides are TGTGCCAGTAACAAAATGGGGCCAGGGAGCTCCTACAATGAGCAGTTCTTC. Residues: CASNKMGPGSSYNEQFF. Drawing the rest from reference TRBV19 and TRBJ2-1, the complete variable domain is DGGITQSPKYLFRKEGQNVTLSCEQNLNHDAMYWYRQDPGQGLRLIYYSQIVNDFQKGDIAEGYSVSREKKESFPLTVTSAQKNPTAFYLCASNKMGPGSSYNEQFFGPGTRLTVL.

The chain combines TRBV15 with TRBJ2-1, with a tentative D call TRBD2 (6 bases). CDR3 size: 16 residues. CDR1 is LNHNV and CDR2 is YYDKDF in the germline V gene (reference sequence). Deletions cut 0 bases from V and 3 bases from J, with 12 bases between. CDR3 loop: CATSRDYDSGYNEQFF. The CDR3 DNA follows: TGTGCCACCAGCAGAGATTACGATAGCGGCTACAATGAGCAGTTCTTC.

There are many counts of this clone. This chain uses TRBV7-2 with TRBJ1-4; possible D gene TRBD1, 5 bases. V lost 3 bases and J 8 bases, leaving 19 bases between the germline ends. Germline V gives CDR1 SGHTA, CDR2 FQGNSA. The CDR3 length is 16 residues. The CDR3 nucleotides read TGTGCCAGCAGCTTCACCGAGGACACGAGGCGGGAAAAACTGTTTTTT. Its translation is CASSFTEDTRREKLFF.

The rearrangement links TRBV9 to TRBJ2-1; 10 positions agree with TRBD2. Trimming at V came to 4 bases and at J to 6 bases, leaving 4 bases not matched to a gene. Looked up from germline, CDR1 is SGDLS and CDR2 is YYNGEE. The CDR3 is 14 residues long. CDR3 loop: CASSIGTSVNEQFF. DNA of the CDR3: TGTGCCAGCAGCATCGGGACTAGCGTCAATGAGCAGTTCTTC.

This chain uses TRBV30 with TRBJ2-1, with D perhaps assigned TRBD1 or TRBD2 (5 bases each). V gave up 0 bases and J gave up 6 bases, with 12 bases separating them. The CDR3 extends over 14 amino acids. Germline CDR1 and CDR2: GTSNPN and SVGIG (reference sequence). The CDR3 loop reads CAWSVRGPSNEQFF. The CDR3 bases are TGTGCCTGGAGTGTGAGGGGTCCCTCCAATGAGCAGTTCTTC. Together with reference TRBV30 and TRBJ2-1, the CDR3 gives the full variable domain: SQTIHQWPATLVQPVGSPLSLECTVEGTSNPNLYWYRQAAGRGLQLLFYSVGIGQISSEVPQNLSASRPQDRQFILSSKKLLLSDSGFYLCAWSVRGPSNEQFFGPGTRLTVL.